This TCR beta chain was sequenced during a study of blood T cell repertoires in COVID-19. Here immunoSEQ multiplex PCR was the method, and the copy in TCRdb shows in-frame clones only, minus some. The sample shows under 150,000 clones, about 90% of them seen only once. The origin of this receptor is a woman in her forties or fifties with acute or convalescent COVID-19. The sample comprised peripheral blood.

The CDR3 region is CSVGDRGETQYF. CDR3 nucleotide sequence: TGCAGCGTGGGGGACAGGGGAGAGACCCAGTACTTC. The gene calls are TRBV29-1 and TRBJ2-5, with 10 bases identical to TRBD1. The V and J ends lost 6 bases and 4 bases, in that order; junction bases with no gene match: 2. Germline CDR1 is SQVTM and CDR2 is ANQGSEA. There are 12 residues in the CDR3.